The clone carrying this T cell receptor beta chain was picked up many times. Its specificity is not known. The record originates from a study of Graves' ophthalmopathy and Graves' hyperthyroidism. Overall study results and limits: A classifier, a 13-signature model, separated ophthalmopathy from stable hyperthyroidism with 85% to 90% sensitivity and roughly 80% specificity. The model's prediction of ophthalmopathy progression had 65% to 71% sensitivity and roughly 72% specificity.

No donor had other autoimmune disease, uncontrolled infection, pregnancy or lactation. PBMCs came from about 10 ml of fresh peripheral blood. RNA transcripts served as template for amplifying TCR beta CDR3 sequences. The first round was an RT-PCR with HTBI primers, and the second round was a multiplex PCR. TCRdb processed the multiplex PCR reads anew with MiXCR; each CDR3 protein has one entry. The table lists about 400,000 distinct CDR3 sequences, approximately 20% of them singletons. V shed 7 bases and J shed 7 bases, with 13 bases lying between them. The V gene's germline CDR1 is MDHEN and CDR2 SYDVKM. CDR3 size: 12 residues.

The receptor was derived from a woman aged 18 to 35 with Graves' ophthalmopathy. V usage is TRBV28 and J usage is TRBJ2-5, with D perhaps matching TRBD1 (6 bases). The source material was peripheral blood. CDR3 in DNA: TGTGCCAGCAAAACAGGGAAAGGGACCCAGTACTTC. This sequence encodes CASKTGKGTQYF. Full variable domain (remainder filled in from reference TRBV28 and TRBJ2-5): DVKVTQSSRYLVKRTGEKVFLECVQDMDHENMFWYRQDPGLGLRLIYFSYDVKMKEKGDIPEGYSVSREKKERFSLILESASTNQTSMYLCASKTGKGTQYFGPGTRLLVL.